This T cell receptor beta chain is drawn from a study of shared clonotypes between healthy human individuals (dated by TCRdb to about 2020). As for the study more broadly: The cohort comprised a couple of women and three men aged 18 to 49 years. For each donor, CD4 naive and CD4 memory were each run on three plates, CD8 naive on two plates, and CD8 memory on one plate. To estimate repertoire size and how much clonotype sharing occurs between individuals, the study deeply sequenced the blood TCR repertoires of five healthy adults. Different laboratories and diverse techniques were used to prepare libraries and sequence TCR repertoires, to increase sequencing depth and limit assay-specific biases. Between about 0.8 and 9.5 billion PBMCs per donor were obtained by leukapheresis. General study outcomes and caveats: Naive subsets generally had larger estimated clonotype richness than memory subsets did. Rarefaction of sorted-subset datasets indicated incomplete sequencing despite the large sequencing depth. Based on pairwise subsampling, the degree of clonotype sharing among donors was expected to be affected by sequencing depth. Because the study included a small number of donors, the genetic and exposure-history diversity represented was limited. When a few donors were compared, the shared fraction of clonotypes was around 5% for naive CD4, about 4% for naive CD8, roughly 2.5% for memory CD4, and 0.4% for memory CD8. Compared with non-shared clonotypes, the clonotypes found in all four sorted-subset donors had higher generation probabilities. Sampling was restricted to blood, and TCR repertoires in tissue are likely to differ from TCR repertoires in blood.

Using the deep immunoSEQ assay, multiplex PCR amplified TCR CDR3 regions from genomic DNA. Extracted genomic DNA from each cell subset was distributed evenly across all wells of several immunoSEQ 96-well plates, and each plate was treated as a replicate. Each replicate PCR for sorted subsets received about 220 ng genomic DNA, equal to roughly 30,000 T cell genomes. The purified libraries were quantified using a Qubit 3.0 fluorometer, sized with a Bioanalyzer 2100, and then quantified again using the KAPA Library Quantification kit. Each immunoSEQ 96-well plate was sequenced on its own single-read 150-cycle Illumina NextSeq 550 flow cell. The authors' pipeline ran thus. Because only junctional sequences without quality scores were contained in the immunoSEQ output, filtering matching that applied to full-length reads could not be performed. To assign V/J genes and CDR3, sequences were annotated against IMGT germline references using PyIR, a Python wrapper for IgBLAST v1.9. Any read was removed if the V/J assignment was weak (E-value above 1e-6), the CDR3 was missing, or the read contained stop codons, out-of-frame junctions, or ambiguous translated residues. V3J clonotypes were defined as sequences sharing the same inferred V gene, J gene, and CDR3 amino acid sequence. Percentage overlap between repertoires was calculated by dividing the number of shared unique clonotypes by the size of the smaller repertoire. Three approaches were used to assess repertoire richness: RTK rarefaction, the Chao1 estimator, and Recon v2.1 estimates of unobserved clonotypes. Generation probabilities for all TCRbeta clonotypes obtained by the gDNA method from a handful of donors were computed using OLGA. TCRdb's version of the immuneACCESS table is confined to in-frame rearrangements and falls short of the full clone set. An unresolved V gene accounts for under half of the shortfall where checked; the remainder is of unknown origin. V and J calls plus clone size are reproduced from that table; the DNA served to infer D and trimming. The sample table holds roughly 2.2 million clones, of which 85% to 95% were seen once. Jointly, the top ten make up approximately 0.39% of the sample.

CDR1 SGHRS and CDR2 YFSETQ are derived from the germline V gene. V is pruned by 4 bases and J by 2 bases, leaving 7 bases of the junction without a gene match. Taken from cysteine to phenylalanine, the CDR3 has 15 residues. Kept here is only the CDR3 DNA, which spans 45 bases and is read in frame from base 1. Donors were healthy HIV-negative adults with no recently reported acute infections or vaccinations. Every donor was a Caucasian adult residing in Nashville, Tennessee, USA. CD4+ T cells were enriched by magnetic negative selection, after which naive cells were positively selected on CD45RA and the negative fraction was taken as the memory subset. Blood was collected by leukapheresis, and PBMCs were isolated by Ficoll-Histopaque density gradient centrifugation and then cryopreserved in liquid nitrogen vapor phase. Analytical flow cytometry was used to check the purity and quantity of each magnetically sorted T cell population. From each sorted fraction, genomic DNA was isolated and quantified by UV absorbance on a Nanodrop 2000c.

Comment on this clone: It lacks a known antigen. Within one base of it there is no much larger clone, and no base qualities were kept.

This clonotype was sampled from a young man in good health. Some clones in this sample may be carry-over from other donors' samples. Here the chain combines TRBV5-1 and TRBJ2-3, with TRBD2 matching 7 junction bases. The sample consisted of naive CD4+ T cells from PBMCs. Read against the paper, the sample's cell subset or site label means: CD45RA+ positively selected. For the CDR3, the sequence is CASSPTSAPTDTQYF. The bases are TGCGCCAGCAGCCCAACTAGCGCACCCACAGATACGCAGTATTTT.